This TCR beta chain derives from a study of cytomegalovirus exposure and HLA in healthy donors. Study-wide results and caveats: Solely CMV serostatus was available to characterize immune exposure.

Note on this clone: Antigen unknown.

The PCR was carried out with 60 Vbeta primers and 13 Jbeta primers. Method: immunoSEQ multiplex PCR; TCRdb's copy keeps in-frame clones and lacks some. The sample lists fewer than 90,000 clones, roughly 78% occurring once. This CDR3 is built from 16 residues. Germline V lookup: CDR1 SGHRS, CDR2 YFSETQ. After removal of 4 bases from V and 4 bases from J, the junction contained 12 bases not matched to a gene. V and J are TRBV5-1 and TRBJ2-5; 8 positions match TRBD1. The TCR sequence derives from a male donor in good health and CMV-seropositive. The sequencing input was PBMCs. In nucleotides, the CDR3 is TGCGCCAGCAGCCTAGACGACAGGGGATGGGGAGAGACCCAGTACTTC. Translated: CASSLDDRGWGETQYF.